What follows is one T cell receptor beta chain and its context. This entry is derived from a study of CD8 T cells in Susac syndrome. The T cells that were sequenced for TCR beta were CD8+ and CD4+ cells from blood. TEMRA cells were enriched by FACS, while CD8+ and CD4+ T cells were obtained through a negative isolation that was performed magnetically. The V end lost 6 bases, the J end lost 6 bases, and 9 bases lay between the germline ends. The CDR3 contains 11 residues. An input of about 0.5 to 1 ug of RNA was subjected to reverse transcription using random hexamers. It was immunoSEQ multiplex PCR that amplified TCR beta CDR3 across 54 Vbeta and 13 Jbeta. TCRdb re-called the immunoSEQ multiplex PCR reads through MiXCR, storing one row per CDR3 protein. The sample lists some 110,000 distinct CDR3 sequences; roughly 93% were seen once.

This rearrangement joins TRBV12-3 or TRBV12-4 to TRBJ2-7, with D possibly being TRBD1 or TRBD2 (5 bases each). This TCR was sampled from a human donor with multiple sclerosis. The sample comprised CD8+ T cells from PBMCs. The CDR3 reads CASSKGSEQYV. The DNA for the CDR3 is TGTGCCAGCAGCAAGGGGAGCGAGCAGTACGTC.